This record concerns one TCR beta chain sequence. These data belong to a study of blood T cells in healthy people across ages. The authors ran a second PCR of 7 to 11 cycles using a sample-barcoded 5' primer and a J-beta primer mix. Using its own MiXCR run on the 5' RACE reads, TCRdb lists one record per CDR3 protein. The sample includes some 1.5 million distinct CDR3 sequences, 28% of them seen just once. This CDR3 is built from 16 residues. Germline assignment: CDR1 SGDLS and CDR2 YYNGEE. Trimming removed 3 bases from V and 4 bases from J, with 19 bases in between. The V and J genes are TRBV9 and TRBJ1-1, with D possibly matching TRBD1 (6 bases). Sequenced material: blood. The TCR was taken from a woman aged 25 to 39 in good health. The CDR3 reads CASSGLEGGAPTEAFF. CDR3 coding DNA: TGTGCCAGCAGCGGACTCGAGGGGGGGGCGCCCACTGAAGCTTTCTTT.